The sequence of this TCR beta chain was determined in a study of shared clonotypes between healthy human individuals. Worth noting for this clone: A far larger clone is off by one base, so a read error is likely. The sample holds other DNA sequences that translate to the same CDR3.

Produced via immunoSEQ multiplex PCR; TCRdb's table is partial and in-frame only. The sample carries 600,000 to 750,000 clones, approximately 79% recorded once. From germline, CDR1 is MDHEN and CDR2 SYDVKM. J was trimmed by 4 bases and V by 4 bases; bases with no gene match: 5. The CDR3 contains 16 residues. The donor cohort consisted entirely of Caucasian adults residing in Nashville, Tennessee. Sequenced input: memory CD4+ T cells sorted from blood. Subset here: CD45RA-negative fraction. The source is a woman aged 30 to 39 in good health. The chain employs TRBV28 and TRBJ2-2; 11 bases line up with TRBD1. The CDR3 here is CASSYLGTGGTGELFF. CDR3 sequence (DNA): TGTGCCAGCAGTTACCTAGGGACAGGGGGCACCGGGGAGCTGTTTTTT.